This entry lists 20 T cell receptor beta chains sequenced from one sample in a study of human T cells and chemical hapten exposure. Time point meaning: patch test 2, 6 weeks after DPC sensitization. Indicated treatment: therapeutic diphenylcyclopropenone sensitization with weekly scalp DPC. TCRdb called the RACE reads again in MiXCR, with one record for every CDR3 protein. Of a few hundred thousand distinct CDR3 sequences listed, roughly 6.3% are singletons. Sequenced here: whole blood, sampled in connection with sensitization to the hapten diphenylcyclopropenone (DPC). These receptors all stem from a woman aged 18-29 years with alopecia areata. Some clones in this sample may be carry-over from other donors' samples.

The chain employs TRBV6-5 and TRBJ2-6, with 10 bases that match TRBD2. Germline assignment: CDR1 MNHEY and CDR2 SVGAGI. V lost 6 bases and J lost 2; bases outside the gene matches: 7. The length of the CDR3 is 17 residues. The CDR3 reads CASSASGGPTGANVLTF. As DNA, the CDR3 is TGTGCCAGCAGCGCTAGCGGGGGTCCAACTGGGGCCAACGTCCTGACTTTC.

The V and J genes are TRBV6-6 and TRBJ1-4; 9 bases fit TRBD1. This CDR3 spans 15 amino acids. The trim removed 4 bases at V and 3 bases at J, leaving 3 bases unmatched. Germline V lookup: CDR1 MNHNY, CDR2 SVGAGI (reference sequence). The CDR3 sequence is CASSWTGAANEKLFF. CDR3 nucleotide sequence: TGTGCCAGCAGTTGGACAGGGGCAGCTAATGAAAAACTGTTTTTT.

This clonotype appeared a few times. The V gene is TRBV7-9, the J gene TRBJ1-1; D not resolved. Looked up from germline, CDR1 is SEHNR and CDR2 is FQNEAQ (reference sequence). V was cut by 5 bases and J by 4 bases, with 11 bases left in between. The CDR3 is 13 residues long. The CDR3 region has the DNA TGTGCCAGCAGCCTCGGGGAGGGCACTGAAGCTTTCTTT. The encoded protein is CASSLGEGTEAFF.

In this sample, this clonotype turned up many times. This chain links TRBV4-3 with TRBJ1-1; D unclear. The V gene's germline CDR1 is LGHNA and CDR2 YSLEER. The CDR3 spans 15 residues. V lost 0 bases and J 3 bases, leaving 11 bases between the germline ends. The CDR3 DNA reads as TGCGCCAGCAGCCAAGATAGGTGGTTTGACACTGAAGCTTTCTTT. Protein product: CASSQDRWFDTEAFF.

This clonotype was seen repeatedly, ten times or more. The chain recombines TRBV15 with TRBJ1-1; a weak D match, TRBD1 (6 bases). Germline V CDR1 and CDR2: LNHNV, YYDKDF (reference sequence). The CDR3 runs 14 residues. Deletions cut 6 bases from V and 5 bases from J, with 16 bases between. The CDR3: CATRPSYRETEAFF. Written as DNA, the CDR3 is TGTGCCACCAGGCCAAGCTACAGGGAGACTGAAGCTTTCTTT.

There are many counts of this clonotype. CDR3 in DNA: TGCAGTGCCCCCATAAGGGGGAAAGACTATGGCTACACCTTC. Residues: CSAPIRGKDYGYTF. The chain carries TRBV20-1 and TRBJ1-2, with D possibly TRBD1 on 6 matching bases. The germline gives CDR1 DFQATT, CDR2 SNEGSKA (reference sequence). The ends were cut back, 6 bases at V and 3 bases at J, with 17 bases in the middle. The CDR3 consists of 14 residues.

This clonotype was observed at least ten times. This chain uses TRBV7-9 with TRBJ1-5, with no clear D. The ends were cut back, 4 bases at V and 5 bases at J, with 6 bases in the middle. Per germline, CDR1 SEHNR and CDR2 FQNEAQ (reference sequence). The CDR3 consists of 12 residues. DNA of the CDR3: TGTGCCAGCAGCTCATCTGATCAGCCCCAGCATTTT. It codes for CASSSSDQPQHF.

This clonotype was detected many times. The chain couples TRBV12-3 or TRBV12-4 to TRBJ1-1; the match to TRBD1 covers 11 bases. The trim removed 4 bases at V and 3 bases at J, leaving 13 bases unmatched. The CDR3 is made up of 18 amino acids. CDR3 coding DNA: TGTGCCAGCAGTTCCATGGACAGGGGGCTTTTATCGGACACTGAAGCTTTCTTT. This translates into CASSSMDRGLLSDTEAFF.

With regard to this clonotype: A much larger clone lies a single base off, so this may be a read error. This CDR3 is missing its conserved last phenylalanine or tryptophan, likely due to a read error. The chain employs TRBV6-1 and TRBJ2-3; D could derive from TRBD1 or TRBD2 (5 bases each). Germline V CDR1 and CDR2: MNHNS, SASEGT. CDR3 length: 13 amino acids. V gave up 5 bases and J gave up 3 bases, with 9 bases separating them. CDR3 region: CASSRDRTDTQYL. The CDR3 region has the DNA TGTGCCAGCAGTAGGGACCGTACAGATACGCAGTATCTT.

CDR3 sequence: CASSLRGAFGEKLFF. The CDR3 DNA reads TGTGCCAGCAGCTTAAGGGGCGCCTTCGGGGAAAAACTGTTTTTT. V gene TRBV7-9 combines with J gene TRBJ1-4; TRBD1 is a possible D gene (5 bases). Germline values: CDR1 SEHNR, CDR2 FQNEAQ (reference sequence). V lost 2 bases to trimming and J lost 8 bases, with 15 bases between them. The CDR3 runs 15 residues. Drawing the rest from reference TRBV7-9 and TRBJ1-4, the complete variable domain is DTGVSQNPRHKITKRGQNVTFRCDPISEHNRLYWYRQTLGQGPEFLTYFQNEAQLEKSRLLSDRFSAERPKGSFSTLEIQRTEQGDSAMYLCASSLRGAFGEKLFFGSGTQLSVL.

The J gene is TRBJ2-5, the V gene TRBV5-4; possibly TRBD2 for D (5 bases). This CDR3 spans 14 amino acids. V was cut by 1 base and J by 9 bases, with 16 bases left in between. Germline CDR1 is SGHNT and CDR2 is YYREEE (reference sequence). CDR3 amino acids: CASSLKWIERAQYF. DNA for the CDR3: TGTGCCAGCAGCTTGAAGTGGATCGAGAGGGCCCAGTACTTC.

This chain uses TRBV20-1 with TRBJ1-6, with a possible D match to TRBD1 (6 bases). Germline-derived CDR1 and CDR2 are DFQATT and SNEGSKA (reference sequence). The CDR3 consists of 17 residues. V was pared by 3 bases and J by 6 bases, with 21 bases between. CDR3 sequence: CSASPWTALPPNSPLHF. For the CDR3, the DNA is TGCAGTGCTAGTCCTTGGACAGCTTTGCCTCCTAATTCACCCCTCCACTTT.

This chain joins TRBV3-1 and TRBJ2-5; D call uncertain. Germline lookup yields CDR1 LGHDT and CDR2 YNNKEL (reference sequence). The CDR3 consists of 15 residues. Trimming took off 7 bases at V and 5 bases at J, with 20 bases between the two ends. DNA for the CDR3: TGTGCCAGCAAACTCAGAGGCAGTAGAATGGAGACCCAGTACTTC. Amino acid sequence: CASKLRGSRMETQYF.

This clonotype showed up many times. This chain links TRBV29-1 with TRBJ1-2, with D uncertain. Trimming took 4 bases from V and 3 from J, leaving 15 bases between them. This CDR3 has 14 residues. Germline assignment: CDR1 SQVTM and CDR2 ANQGSEA. CDR3 nucleotide sequence: TGCAGCGTTGGCGTCAGCAAATCCTACTATGGCTACACCTTC. Translated: CSVGVSKSYYGYTF.

This clonotype was found a few times. CDR3 protein: CASSQEGVGTGIGSPLHF. CDR3 coding DNA: TGCGCCAGCAGCCAAGAAGGGGTCGGGACAGGGATCGGTTCACCCCTCCACTTT. V is TRBV4-3 and J is TRBJ1-6, with 9 nucleotides matching TRBD1. The J segment lost 9 bases and the V segment lost 0 bases, leaving 12 bases of the junction unmatched. Germline values: CDR1 LGHNA, CDR2 YSLEER. The CDR3 is made up of 18 amino acids.

At least ten counts were recorded for this clonotype. The J gene is TRBJ1-2, the V gene TRBV6-1; D is ambiguous. The germline V and J ends were trimmed by 7 bases and 2 bases, with 14 bases remaining between them. CDR1 and CDR2 from the germline V gene are MNHNS and SASEGT. The CDR3 totals 14 residues. The CDR3 DNA reads as TGTGCCAGCACCCAGGCTTTTCAGAACTATGGCTACACCTTC. Its protein product is CASTQAFQNYGYTF.

This clonotype was detected only a few times. The chain couples TRBV20-1 to TRBJ2-3; D is unclear. Germline V gene lookup returns CDR1 DFQATT and CDR2 SNEGSKA (reference sequence). There are 13 residues in the CDR3. Trimming took off 3 bases at V and 0 bases at J, with 7 bases between the two ends. In DNA, the CDR3 is TGCAGTGCTAGGACTGCTAGCACAGATACGCAGTATTTT. Translating gives CSARTASTDTQYF.

This clonotype occurred many times. The rearrangement links TRBV25-1 to TRBJ1-2, with D possibly matching TRBD1 (5 bases). Germline CDR1 is MGHDK and CDR2 is SYGVNS. The V gene lost 2 bases and the J gene lost 3 bases, with 7 bases spanning the gap. The CDR3 is 13 amino acids. The CDR3 DNA reads as TGTGCCAGCAGTGAAGGGGCAGACTATGGCTACACCTTC. This gives the protein CASSEGADYGYTF.

This clonotype was seen a few times. The junction differs from germline at one of its ends, possibly a read error. The chain links TRBV7-9 to TRBJ2-1; TRBD1 matches 9 bases. The germline V gene encodes CDR1 SEHNR and CDR2 FQNEAQ (reference sequence). This CDR3 region has 15 residues. CDR3 region: CASSPWDRVYIEQFF. The CDR3 nucleotides are TGTGCCAGCAGCCCGTGGGACAGGGTTTACATTGAGCAGTTCTTC.

This clonotype came up many times. The chain links TRBV6-2 or TRBV6-3 to TRBJ1-1, with 8 bases matching TRBD1. The CDR3 runs 14 residues. Germline lookup yields CDR1 MNHEY and CDR2 SVGEGT. Trimming took 2 bases from V and 1 from J; bases not matched to a gene: 0. The CDR3 nucleotides are TGTGCCAGCAGTTACGGACAGGGGAACACTGAAGCTTTCTTT. It encodes CASSYGQGNTEAFF.